Listed below are T cell receptor beta chains from one sample, sequenced in a study of shared clonotypes between healthy human individuals. Repertoires were generated with immunoSEQ multiplex PCR, while TCRdb's copy carries only in-frame clones and drops some. The sample yields 2 million to 2.5 million clones, over 85% seen once. Sequenced: naive CD4+ T cells from PBMCs. These TCRs come from a young man in good health. Some clones in this sample may be carry-over from other donors' samples. CDR3s include the opening cysteine and the closing phenylalanine or tryptophan. The D gene is left open where the match is weak. Only part of the rows carry a size: once, few, many, or a class if the clone is expanded.

clone size	V gene	D gene	J gene	CDR3 protein	CDR3 DNA
-	TRBV6-1	-	TRBJ2-2	CASSEQGFRNTGELFF	TGTGCCAGCAGTGAGCAGGGGTTTCGGAACACCGGGGAGCTGTTTTTT
-	TRBV7-9	-	TRBJ2-2	CASSSLETALSGELFF	TGTGCCAGCAGCTCCTTGGAAACGGCGTTATCGGGGGAGCTGTTTTTT
-	TRBV6-6	-	TRBJ2-7	CASRERLAYEQYF	TGTGCCAGCAGGGAAAGGCTAGCCTACGAGCAGTACTTC
-	TRBV18	TRBD2	TRBJ2-4	CASSPGLAYVDIQYF	TGTGCCAGCTCACCTGGACTAGCGTATGTCGACATTCAGTACTTC
-	TRBV7-3	TRBD2	TRBJ2-3	CASSLTGASSGRALSTDTQYF	TGTGCCAGCAGCTTAACTGGGGCCTCTAGCGGGAGGGCCCTAAGCACAGATACGCAGTATTTT
-	TRBV5-6	-	TRBJ2-1	CASSLTRRFLDEQFF	TGTGCCAGCAGCTTGACAAGGAGGTTTTTGGATGAGCAGTTCTTC
-	TRBV5-6	-	TRBJ1-2	CASSPGTGMRGYTF	TGTGCCAGCAGCCCGGGGACGGGGATGAGAGGCTACACCTTC
-	TRBV4-3	TRBD1	TRBJ2-1	CASSPDRVGRNEQFF	TGCGCCAGCAGCCCGGACAGGGTAGGTCGGAATGAGCAGTTCTTC
-	TRBV4-3	-	TRBJ1-2	CASSPFPGELYGYTF	TGCGCCAGCAGCCCCTTCCCGGGGGAACTCTATGGCTACACCTTC
-	TRBV28	TRBD1	TRBJ2-7	CASSPRDRDVNEQYF	TGTGCCAGTTCCCCCCGGGACAGGGATGTTAACGAGCAGTACTTC
-	TRBV18	-	TRBJ2-5	CASSDNLRETQYF	TGTGCCAGCTCGGACAATCTCCGAGAGACCCAGTACTTC
-	TRBV6-1	TRBD1	TRBJ2-2	CASTQTGIAGELFF	TGTGCCAGCACTCAGACAGGGATCGCCGGGGAGCTGTTTTTT
-	TRBV18	-	TRBJ1-4	CASSPFLGRATNEKLFF	TGTGCCAGCTCACCGTTCTTGGGTAGGGCAACTAATGAAAAACTGTTTTTT
-	TRBV15	-	TRBJ1-3	CATSRDGPGQRAGNTIYF	TGTGCCACCAGCAGAGATGGTCCAGGACAGCGGGCTGGAAACACCATATATTTT
once	TRBV4-3	-	TRBJ2-7	CASSPYYTGPYEQYF	TGCGCCAGCAGCCCTTACTACACGGGGCCCTACGAGCAGTACTTC
-	TRBV5-1	-	TRBJ2-1	CASSLEGSLRDEQFF	TGCGCCAGCAGCTTGGAAGGCTCTCTCCGGGATGAGCAGTTCTTC
-	TRBV28	-	TRBJ2-1	CASSLLRNEQFF	TGTGCCAGCAGTCTACTTCGGAATGAGCAGTTCTTC
-	TRBV7-9	-	TRBJ1-1	CASSNRLVTTEAFF	TGTGCCAGCAGCAATAGGCTCGTAACCACTGAAGCTTTCTTT
-	TRBV28	-	TRBJ2-7	CATLGQGGYEQYF	TGTGCCACCCTGGGGCAGGGGGGCTACGAGCAGTACTTC
once	TRBV18	-	TRBJ2-7	CASSPRSVDEQYF	TGTGCCAGCTCACCGCGGAGTGTCGACGAGCAGTACTTC
once	TRBV2	-	TRBJ1-5	CASSAQAGNQPQHF	TGTGCCAGCAGTGCACAGGCGGGGAACCAGCCCCAGCATTTT
-	TRBV29-1	-	TRBJ2-2	CSVEGASTGELFF	TGCAGCGTTGAGGGCGCTAGCACCGGGGAGCTGTTTTTT
-	TRBV18	TRBD1	TRBJ2-7	CASSPPDGTGRNF	TGTGCCAGCTCACCACCGGACGGGACAGGACGGAACTTC
-	TRBV5-1	-	TRBJ2-7	CASSLVSGREQYF	TGCGCCAGCAGCTTGGTTTCGGGACGGGAGCAGTACTTC
-	TRBV4-2	-	TRBJ1-1	CASSQADGQLEAFF	TGTGCCAGCAGCCAAGCTGACGGACAGCTTGAAGCTTTCTTT